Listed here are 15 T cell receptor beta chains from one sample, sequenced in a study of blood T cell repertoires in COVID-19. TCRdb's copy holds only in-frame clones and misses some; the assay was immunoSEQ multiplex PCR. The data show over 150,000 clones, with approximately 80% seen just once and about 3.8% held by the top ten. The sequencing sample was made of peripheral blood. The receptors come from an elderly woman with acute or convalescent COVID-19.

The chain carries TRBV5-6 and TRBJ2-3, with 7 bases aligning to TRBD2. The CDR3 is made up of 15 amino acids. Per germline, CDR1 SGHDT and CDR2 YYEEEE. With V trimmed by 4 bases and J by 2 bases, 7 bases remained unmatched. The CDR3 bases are TGTGCCAGCAGCACCCCAAGCGGGGCCACAGATACGCAGTATTTT. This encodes CASSTPSGATDTQYF.

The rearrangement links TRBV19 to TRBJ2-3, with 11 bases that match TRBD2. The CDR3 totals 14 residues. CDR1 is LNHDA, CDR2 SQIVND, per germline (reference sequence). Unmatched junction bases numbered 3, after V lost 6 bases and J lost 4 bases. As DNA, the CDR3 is TGTGCCAGTAGGGTAGCGGGAGGGGCAGATACGCAGTATTTT. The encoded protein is CASRVAGGADTQYF.

CDR3: CASSQITGSSEKLFF. DNA for the CDR3: TGTGCCAGCAGCCAGATTACAGGGTCTTCTGAAAAACTGTTTTTT. The V and J genes are TRBV4-2 and TRBJ1-4; possible D gene TRBD1, 6 bases. This CDR3 is 15 amino acids long. CDR1 is LGHNA, CDR2 YNFKEQ, per germline. Trimming removed 3 bases from V and 7 bases from J, with 15 bases in between.

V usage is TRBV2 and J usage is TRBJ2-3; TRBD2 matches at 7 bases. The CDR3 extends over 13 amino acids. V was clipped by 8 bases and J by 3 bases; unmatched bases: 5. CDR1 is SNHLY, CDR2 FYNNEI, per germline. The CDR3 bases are TGTGCCAGCGGGGAGGGCGGGACAGATACGCAGTATTTT. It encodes CASGEGGTDTQYF.

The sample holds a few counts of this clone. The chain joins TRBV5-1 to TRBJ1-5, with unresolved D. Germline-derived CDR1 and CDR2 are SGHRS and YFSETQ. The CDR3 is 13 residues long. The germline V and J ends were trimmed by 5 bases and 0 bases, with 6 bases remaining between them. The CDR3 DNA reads TGCGCCAGCAGTTACAGTAGCAATCAGCCCCAGCATTTT. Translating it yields CASSYSSNQPQHF.

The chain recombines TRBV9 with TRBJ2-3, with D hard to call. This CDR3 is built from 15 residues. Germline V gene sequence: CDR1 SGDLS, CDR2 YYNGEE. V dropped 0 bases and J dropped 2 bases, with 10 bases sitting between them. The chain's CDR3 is CASSVGLDHTDTQYF. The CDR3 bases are TGTGCCAGCAGCGTAGGGCTAGATCACACAGATACGCAGTATTTT.

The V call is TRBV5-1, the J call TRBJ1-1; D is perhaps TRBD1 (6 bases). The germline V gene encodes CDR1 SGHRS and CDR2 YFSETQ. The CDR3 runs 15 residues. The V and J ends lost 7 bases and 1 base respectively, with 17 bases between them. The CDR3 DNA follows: TGCGCCAGCCACCCTGGGGGGGCTCGGAACACTGAAGCTTTCTTT. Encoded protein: CASHPGGARNTEAFF.

The CDR3 loop is CASSYSIGRTNYGYTF. The CDR3 coding sequence is TGTGCCAGCAGTTACTCGATTGGTAGAACTAACTATGGCTACACCTTC. The chain is built from TRBV6-5 and TRBJ1-2, with no clear D. The CDR3 runs 16 residues. V gave up 0 bases and J gave up 0 bases, with 11 bases separating them. The germline gives CDR1 MNHEY, CDR2 SVGAGI.

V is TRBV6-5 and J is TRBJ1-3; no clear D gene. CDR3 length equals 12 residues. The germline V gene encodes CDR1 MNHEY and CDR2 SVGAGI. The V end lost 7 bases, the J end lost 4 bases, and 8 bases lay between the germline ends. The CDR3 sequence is CASTNSGNTIYF. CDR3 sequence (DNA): TGTGCCAGCACTAATTCCGGAAACACCATATATTTT.

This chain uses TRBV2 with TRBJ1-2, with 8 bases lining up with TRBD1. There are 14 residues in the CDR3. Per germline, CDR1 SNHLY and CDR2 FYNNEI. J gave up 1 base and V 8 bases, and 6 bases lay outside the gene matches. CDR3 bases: TGTGCCAGCGGTGGGACAGGCCTTAACTATGGCTACACCTTC. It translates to CASGGTGLNYGYTF. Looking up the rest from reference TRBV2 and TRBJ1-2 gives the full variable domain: EPEVTQTPSHQVTQMGQEVILRCVPISNHLYFYWYRQILGQKVEFLVSFYNNEISEKSEIFDDQFSVERPDGSNFTLKIRSTKLEDSAMYFCASGGTGLNYGYTFGSGTRLTVV.

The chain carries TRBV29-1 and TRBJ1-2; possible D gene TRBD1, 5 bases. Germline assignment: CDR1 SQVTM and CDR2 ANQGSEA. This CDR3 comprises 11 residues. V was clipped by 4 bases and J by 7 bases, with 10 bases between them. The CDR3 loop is CSVAGPRGYTF. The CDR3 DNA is TGCAGCGTTGCAGGGCCGCGTGGCTACACCTTC.

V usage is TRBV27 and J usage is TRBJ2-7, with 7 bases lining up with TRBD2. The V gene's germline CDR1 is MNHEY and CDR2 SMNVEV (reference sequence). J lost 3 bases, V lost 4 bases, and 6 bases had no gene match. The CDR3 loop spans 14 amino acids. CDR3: CASSSGTILYEQYF. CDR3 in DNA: TGTGCCAGCAGTTCCGGGACTATACTCTACGAGCAGTACTTC.

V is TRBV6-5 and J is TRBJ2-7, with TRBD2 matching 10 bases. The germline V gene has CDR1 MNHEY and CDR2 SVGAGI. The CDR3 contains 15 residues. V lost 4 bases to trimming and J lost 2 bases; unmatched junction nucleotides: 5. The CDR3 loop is CASSSRTSGTYEQYF. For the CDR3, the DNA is TGTGCCAGCAGTTCGAGGACTAGCGGAACCTACGAGCAGTACTTC.

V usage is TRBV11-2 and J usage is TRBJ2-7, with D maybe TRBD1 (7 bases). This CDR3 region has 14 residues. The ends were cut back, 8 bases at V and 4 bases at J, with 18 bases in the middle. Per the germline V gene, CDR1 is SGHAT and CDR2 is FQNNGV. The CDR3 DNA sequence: TGTGCCAGCGCTAGGATGCGGGACAGTTACGAGCAGTACTTC. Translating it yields CASARMRDSYEQYF.

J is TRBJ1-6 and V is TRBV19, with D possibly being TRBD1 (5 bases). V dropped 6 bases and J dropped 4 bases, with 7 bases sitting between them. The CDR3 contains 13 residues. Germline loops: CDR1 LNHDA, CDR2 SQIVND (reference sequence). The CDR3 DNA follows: TGTGCCAGTAGGACAGAGTATAATTCACCCCTCCACTTT. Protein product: CASRTEYNSPLHF.